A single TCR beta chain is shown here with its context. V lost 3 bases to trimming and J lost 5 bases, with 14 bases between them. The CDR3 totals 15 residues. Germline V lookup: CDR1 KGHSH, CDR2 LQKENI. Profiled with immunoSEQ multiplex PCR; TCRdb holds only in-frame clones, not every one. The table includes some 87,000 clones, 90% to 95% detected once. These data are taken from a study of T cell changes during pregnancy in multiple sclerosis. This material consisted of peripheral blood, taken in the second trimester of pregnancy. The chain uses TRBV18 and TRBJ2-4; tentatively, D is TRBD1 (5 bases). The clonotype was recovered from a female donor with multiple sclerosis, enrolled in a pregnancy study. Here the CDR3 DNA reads TGTGCCAGCTCACCCTCTCAGGGTGCCCAAAACATTCAGTACTTC. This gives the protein CASSPSQGAQNIQYF.